The TCR beta chain described here comes from a study of response to subunit inactivated influenza vaccine. The CDR3 length is 13 residues. Germline V gives CDR1 SGDLS, CDR2 YYNGEE. V dropped 5 bases and J dropped 7; count of bases not matched to a gene: 6. TCRdb fed the RT-PCR reads into MiXCR, producing one record per CDR3 protein. The sample yields almost 600,000 distinct CDR3 sequences, approximately 14% seen once. The source is a man aged 50 or older who received an inactivated influenza vaccine. Specimen: PBMCs from blood, collected roughly 13 days after vaccination. The J gene is TRBJ2-1, the V gene TRBV9; 7 nucleotides align to TRBD1. The CDR3 DNA sequence: TGTGCCAGCAGGTCGGGGACAGAAAATGAGCAGTTCTTC. This encodes CASRSGTENEQFF.